This T cell receptor (beta chain) appears in the sequencing data of a study of blood T cells in healthy people across ages. Donor samples were obtained from healthy Caucasian individuals from Russia, aged about 6 to 100. Investigators took 8 to 10 milliliters of peripheral blood from every donor. A J-beta primer mix and a sample-barcoded 5' primer were used in a second PCR of roughly 6 to 12 cycles. Tagging of each cDNA molecule was performed by a template-switch adaptor with 12 random nucleotides. TCRdb re-analysed the 5' RACE reads in MiXCR, keeping a single row per CDR3 protein. The repertoire holds around 970,000 distinct CDR3 sequences, with just over 50% as singletons. The sequence was obtained from a woman aged 55-69 years in good health. The sample consisted of blood.

The CDR3 region is CATSREGMRADTQYF. Here the CDR3 DNA reads TGTGCCACCAGCAGAGAGGGTATGCGCGCAGATACGCAGTATTTT. The chain joins TRBV15 to TRBJ2-3; D uncertain. V lost 0 bases, J lost 4 bases, and 11 bases lay in between. The germline gives CDR1 LNHNV, CDR2 YYDKDF (reference sequence). The CDR3 sequence is 15 residues long.